These 31 T cell receptor beta chains share one sample of origin, sequenced in a study of T cell changes during pregnancy in multiple sclerosis. Profiled with immunoSEQ multiplex PCR; TCRdb holds only in-frame clones, not every one. The repertoire includes 65,000 to 95,000 clones, around 93% of them detected once, and around 2.6% sits in the top ten. Sequenced material: peripheral blood, taken after pregnancy. These receptors all come from a female donor in good health, enrolled as a control in a pregnancy study.

The rearrangement uses TRBV7-2 and TRBJ2-7; tentatively, D is TRBD1 (5 bases). Per germline, CDR1 SGHTA and CDR2 FQGNSA. The CDR3 extends over 14 amino acids. V gave up 5 bases and J gave up 1 base, with 12 bases separating them. CDR3 region: CASSPRVRSYEQYF. CDR3 DNA sequence: TGTGCCAGCAGCCCCAGGGTTCGGTCCTACGAGCAGTACTTC.

The gene calls are TRBV5-1 and TRBJ2-3; 9 positions agree with TRBD1. The CDR3 covers 14 residues. CDR1 and CDR2 from the germline V gene are SGHRS and YFSETQ. V lost 8 bases, J lost 6 bases, and 10 bases stayed unmatched. CDR3 sequence: CASTGGAGLDTQYF. Written as DNA, the CDR3 is TGCGCCAGTACAGGGGGCGCCGGTTTGGATACGCAGTATTTT.

This rearrangement joins TRBV6-1 to TRBJ1-2; weak D call: TRBD1 (5 bases). CDR3 length equals 12 residues. V was trimmed by 6 bases and J by 8 bases, leaving 13 bases between them. Per the germline V gene, CDR1 is MNHNS and CDR2 is SASEGT. In nucleotides, the CDR3 is TGTGCCAGCAGGACGGCCGGGGGGGGCTACACCTTC. Translated, it gives CASRTAGGGYTF.

The chain carries TRBV5-6 and TRBJ1-2; D is perhaps TRBD1 (6 bases). The CDR3 has 15 amino acids. Germline lookup yields CDR1 SGHDT and CDR2 YYEEEE. Between the trimmed V and J ends, which lost 3 bases and 7 bases, there was a span of 19 bases. The CDR3 spells CASSSPGAGWGGYTF. CDR3 bases: TGTGCCAGCAGCTCCCCAGGGGCAGGCTGGGGTGGCTACACCTTC.

This sequence joins TRBV9 and TRBJ1-2; D possibly corresponds to TRBD1 (5 bases). This CDR3 is built from 14 residues. Trimming removed 2 bases at V and 5 bases at J, with 13 bases between. CDR1 SGDLS and CDR2 YYNGEE come from the germline V gene. CDR3 in amino acids: CASSVAGIRYGYTF. In DNA, the CDR3 is TGTGCCAGCAGCGTGGCAGGGATTCGGTATGGCTACACCTTC.

This clone was observed a single time. V gene TRBV7-8 combines with J gene TRBJ2-1; TRBD2 is a possible D gene (6 bases). The CDR3 extends over 16 amino acids. V was pared by 5 bases and J by 4 bases, with 18 bases between. Germline V gives CDR1 SGHVS, CDR2 FQNEAQ. The chain's CDR3 is CASSPLGLAVYNEQFF. CDR3 in DNA: TGTGCCAGCAGCCCTCTCGGGTTAGCGGTATACAATGAGCAGTTCTTC.

This chain joins TRBV19 and TRBJ1-5, with 7 bases matching TRBD1. V dropped 3 bases and J dropped 9; count of bases not matched to a gene: 11. Germline CDR1 reads LNHDA; CDR2 reads SQIVND (reference sequence). CDR3 length: 15 amino acids. CDR3 sequence: CASSMVPDRDWPQHF. The CDR3 nucleotides are TGTGCCAGTAGTATGGTACCCGACAGGGACTGGCCCCAGCATTTT.

The chain links TRBV4-2 to TRBJ2-7, with 12 nucleotides matching TRBD2. The J segment lost 5 bases and the V segment lost 6 bases, leaving 8 bases of the junction unmatched. The CDR3 runs 15 residues. CDR1 and CDR2 (germline): LGHNA, YNFKEQ. CDR3 sequence (DNA): TGTGCCAGCAGACCATCTAGCGGGGGGGCAAACGAGCAGTACTTC. Its protein is CASRPSSGGANEQYF.

The CDR3 loop reads CASSQSAGGQREQYF. The CDR3 bases are TGCGCCAGCAGCCAATCAGCGGGAGGACAGCGCGAGCAGTACTTC. V and J are TRBV4-3 and TRBJ2-7, with 9 bases matching TRBD2. Trimming cost V 2 bases and J 6 bases; bases outside gene matches: 8. The V gene's germline CDR1 is LGHNA and CDR2 YSLEER. The CDR3 totals 15 residues.

The V and J genes are TRBV5-5 and TRBJ2-7; 7 bases line up with TRBD2. This CDR3 spans 16 amino acids. The V gene's germline CDR1 is SGHKS and CDR2 YYEKEE (reference sequence). The junction had 11 bases not matched to a gene; V was cut back by 4 bases and J by 1 base. CDR3 sequence reads: CASSRASGEGSYEQYF. The CDR3 nucleotides are TGTGCCAGCAGCCGAGCAAGCGGGGAAGGTTCCTACGAGCAGTACTTC.

The rearrangement links TRBV7-9 to TRBJ2-1; perhaps TRBD2 as D (5 bases). In germline, CDR1 is SEHNR, CDR2 FQNEAQ (reference sequence). The CDR3 extends over 15 amino acids. V was pared by 5 bases and J by 4 bases, with 15 bases between. This CDR3 reads CASSRRGALYNEQFF. The CDR3 DNA sequence: TGTGCCAGCAGCCGCCGGGGAGCCCTTTACAATGAGCAGTTCTTC. Looking up the rest from reference TRBV7-9 and TRBJ2-1 gives the full variable domain: DTGVSQNPRHKITKRGQNVTFRCDPISEHNRLYWYRQTLGQGPEFLTYFQNEAQLEKSRLLSDRFSAERPKGSFSTLEIQRTEQGDSAMYLCASSRRGALYNEQFFGPGTRLTVL.

This chain connects TRBV11-2 to TRBJ2-7, with D possibly TRBD2 on 5 matching bases. The CDR3 length is 15 residues. CDR1 and CDR2 (germline): SGHAT, FQNNGV. V was trimmed by 6 bases and J by 3 bases, leaving 18 bases between them. Here the CDR3 DNA reads TGTGCCAGCAGTACCTTTGAGGGAGTTAACTACGAGCAGTACTTC. Amino acids: CASSTFEGVNYEQYF.

The chain uses TRBV19 and TRBJ2-1; no definite D call. This CDR3 contains 16 residues. Germline CDR1 is LNHDA and CDR2 is SQIVND (reference sequence). V lost 6 bases, J lost 0 bases, and 15 bases lay in between. CDR3 amino acids: CASRPAAISSYNEQFF. The CDR3 DNA is TGTGCCAGTAGACCTGCGGCGATTAGCTCCTACAATGAGCAGTTCTTC.

The chain combines TRBV30 with TRBJ1-2, with a weak D call TRBD1 (6 bases). V gave up 4 bases and J gave up 5 bases, with 20 bases separating them. The CDR3 consists of 15 residues. The V gene's germline CDR1 is GTSNPN and CDR2 SVGIG (reference sequence). The CDR3 DNA sequence: TGTGCCTGGATTCCCGACAGGCTACCTGGGTATGGCTACACCTTC. This encodes CAWIPDRLPGYGYTF. Full variable domain (missing parts from reference TRBV30 and TRBJ1-2): SQTIHQWPATLVQPVGSPLSLECTVEGTSNPNLYWYRQAAGRGLQLLFYSVGIGQISSEVPQNLSASRPQDRQFILSSKKLLLSDSGFYLCAWIPDRLPGYGYTFGSGTRLTVV.

V gene TRBV18 combines with J gene TRBJ2-1; TRBD2 might be the D (6 bases). This CDR3 region has 15 residues. Germline V gene sequence: CDR1 KGHSH, CDR2 LQKENI. Trimming took 3 bases from V and 6 from J, leaving 15 bases between them. CDR3 nucleotide sequence: TGTGCCAGCTCACCCAGGGACTGGGGGGTCAATGAGCAGTTCTTC. It codes for CASSPRDWGVNEQFF.

The genes are TRBV7-6 and TRBJ2-1; 11 nucleotides align to TRBD2. The CDR3 loop spans 15 amino acids. J gave up 7 bases and V 5 bases, and 7 bases lay outside the gene matches. The germline CDR1 and CDR2 sequences are SGHVS and FNYEAQ. The CDR3 is CASSPPGLAANEQFF. For the CDR3, the DNA is TGTGCCAGCAGCCCGCCGGGACTAGCGGCAAATGAGCAGTTCTTC.

The genes are TRBV5-1 and TRBJ2-1, with 10 bases that match TRBD2. This CDR3 has 14 residues. The V and J ends lost 0 bases and 6 bases, in that order; junction bases with no gene match: 0. Looked up from germline, CDR1 is SGHRS and CDR2 is YFSETQ. The CDR3 DNA follows: TGCGCCAGCAGCTTGGGGACTAGCGGCAATGAGCAGTTCTTC. Translating gives CASSLGTSGNEQFF.

This sequence joins TRBV5-4 and TRBJ1-1, with D unclear. Germline assignment: CDR1 SGHNT and CDR2 YYREEE (reference sequence). V lost 4 bases to trimming and J lost 1 base, with 17 bases between them. The CDR3 is 16 amino acids. The CDR3 sequence is CASSNGRGKGNTEAFF. The DNA of the CDR3 is TGTGCCAGCAGCAACGGACGGGGAAAGGGGAACACTGAAGCTTTCTTT.

This clone was found once. This chain uses TRBV15 with TRBJ2-7; 8 bases are a match to TRBD1. Losses at the gene ends were 4 bases for V and 2 bases for J; bases not matched to a gene: 1. This CDR3 has 13 residues. Germline CDR1 and CDR2: LNHNV and YYDKDF (reference sequence). CDR3 amino acids: CATSKDRAYEQYF. The CDR3 bases are TGTGCCACCAGCAAGGACAGGGCCTACGAGCAGTACTTC.

The rearrangement links TRBV2 to TRBJ2-7; 10 bases match TRBD1. Germline-derived CDR1 and CDR2 are SNHLY and FYNNEI. This CDR3 comprises 15 residues. Trimming at V came to 7 bases and at J to 4 bases, leaving 10 bases not matched to a gene. The CDR3 region has the DNA TGTGCCAGCATTTGGGACAGGGGCACAGCTTACGAGCAGTACTTC. This sequence encodes CASIWDRGTAYEQYF.

V usage is TRBV29-1 and J usage is TRBJ1-2; D uncertain. V was pared by 4 bases and J by 4 bases, with 10 bases between. The CDR3 is made up of 12 amino acids. The V gene's germline CDR1 is SQVTM and CDR2 ANQGSEA. The CDR3 sequence: CSVVGPGYGYTF. CDR3 DNA sequence: TGCAGCGTTGTCGGTCCTGGCTATGGCTACACCTTC. Variable domain in full (rest from reference TRBV29-1 and TRBJ1-2): SAVISQKPSRDICQRGTSLTIQCQVDSQVTMMFWYRQQPGQSLTLIATANQGSEATYESGFVIDKFPISRPNLTFSTLTVSNMSPEDSSIYLCSVVGPGYGYTFGSGTRLTVV.

The chain recombines TRBV11-3 with TRBJ2-7; D perhaps matches TRBD1 (6 bases). The length of the CDR3 is 14 residues. Trimming pared 3 bases from V and 3 bases from J, leaving 12 bases between. From germline, CDR1 is SGHNT and CDR2 YENEEA. The CDR3 protein is CASSLGPQGYEQYF. The CDR3 DNA is TGTGCCAGCAGCTTGGGCCCACAGGGCTACGAGCAGTACTTC.

This chain uses TRBV6-5 with TRBJ2-7, with 7 bases matching TRBD1. Germline lookup yields CDR1 MNHEY and CDR2 SVGAGI. The CDR3 has 14 amino acids. Losses at the gene ends were 10 bases for V and 0 bases for J; bases not matched to a gene: 9. The CDR3, as DNA: TGTGCCACCAAGACAGGGTTAAGCTCCTACGAGCAGTACTTC. Its translation: CATKTGLSSYEQYF.

The chain combines TRBV5-6 with TRBJ2-1; 7 positions agree with TRBD2. This CDR3 region has 15 residues. Trimming took 2 bases from V and 6 from J; bases not matched to a gene: 8. The germline CDR1 and CDR2 sequences are SGHDT and YYEEEE. CDR3 amino acids: CASSFAGRPVNEQFF. For the CDR3, the DNA is TGTGCCAGCAGCTTTGCCGGGAGGCCCGTCAATGAGCAGTTCTTC.

The chain couples TRBV11-2 to TRBJ2-7, with 12 bases fitting TRBD2. Losses at the gene ends were 5 bases for V and 1 base for J; bases not matched to a gene: 15. The CDR3 length is 19 residues. CDR1 and CDR2 from the germline V gene are SGHAT and FQNNGV. CDR3 in amino acids: CASSINSGTSGLISYEQYF. In nucleotides, the CDR3 is TGTGCCAGCAGCATAAATTCCGGGACTAGCGGGTTGATATCCTACGAGCAGTACTTC.

The chain carries TRBV9 and TRBJ1-5; D not resolved. Trimming took 4 bases from V and 1 from J, leaving 3 bases between them. Per germline, CDR1 SGDLS and CDR2 YYNGEE. The CDR3 runs to 12 residues. The CDR3 here is CASSRSNQPQHF. CDR3 DNA: TGTGCCAGCAGCCGGAGCAATCAGCCCCAGCATTTT.

The genes are TRBV7-2 and TRBJ1-2; 9 bases agree with TRBD1. Germline lookup yields CDR1 SGHTA and CDR2 FQGNSA. CDR3 length: 14 amino acids. J gave up 4 bases and V 5 bases, and 5 bases lay outside the gene matches. The CDR3 coding sequence is TGTGCCAGCAGCCGGACAGGGGAGGGCTATGGCTACACCTTC. Its protein product is CASSRTGEGYGYTF.

V and J are TRBV19 and TRBJ2-7; TRBD1 matches 9 bases. The CDR3 loop spans 13 amino acids. V dropped 5 bases and J dropped 12; count of bases not matched to a gene: 11. Germline assignment: CDR1 LNHDA and CDR2 SQIVND (reference sequence). The CDR3 DNA sequence: TGTGCCAGTAGTGAACAGGGACAGGGAGGGCGGTACTTC. Translation gives CASSEQGQGGRYF.

The V gene is TRBV4-3, the J gene TRBJ2-7, with D perhaps matching TRBD1 (5 bases). The V and J ends lost 1 base and 3 bases respectively, with 13 bases between them. Germline V gives CDR1 LGHNA, CDR2 YSLEER. CDR3 length equals 15 residues. The CDR3 DNA reads TGCGCCAGCAGCCAAGCAGGGAATTCATACTACGAGCAGTACTTC. Translating gives CASSQAGNSYYEQYF.

Turning to this clone: One junction end does not reproduce the germline sequence, and a read error may be involved. This chain connects TRBV28 to TRBJ1-3; D gene ambiguous. The CDR3 totals 14 residues. CDR1 and CDR2 from the germline V gene are MDHEN and SYDVKM. DNA of the CDR3: TGTGCCAGCAGCACCACCGGGTCTGGAAGCACCATATATTTT. This codes for CASSTTGSGSTIYF.

This chain links TRBV28 with TRBJ2-3; 10 nucleotides align to TRBD2. The CDR3 is 23 amino acids. In germline, CDR1 is MDHEN, CDR2 SYDVKM. V lost 7 bases to trimming and J lost 0 bases; unmatched junction nucleotides: 28. This chain's CDR3 is CASTSPLAGVYGPRLASTDTQYF. The CDR3 DNA is TGTGCCAGCACGTCTCCGCTAGCGGGAGTATATGGTCCGCGTCTCGCTAGCACAGATACGCAGTATTTT. Based on the CDR3 plus reference TRBV28 and TRBJ2-3, the full variable domain is DVKVTQSSRYLVKRTGEKVFLECVQDMDHENMFWYRQDPGLGLRLIYFSYDVKMKEKGDIPEGYSVSREKKERFSLILESASTNQTSMYLCASTSPLAGVYGPRLASTDTQYFGPGTRLTVL.